This is a list of T cell receptor beta chains from one sample in a study of radiotherapy plus CTLA-4 blockade in lung cancer. Sequencing was performed with immunoSEQ multiplex PCR; in TCRdb, only in-frame clones are kept and a portion is missing. The top ten clones hold 24% of a sample with roughly 30,000 clones, around 79% of them seen once. The sequencing here drew on peripheral blood, taken from a patient treated with radiotherapy plus ipilimumab. Receptors originate from a human donor with non-small cell lung cancer that progressed on radiotherapy plus ipilimumab. CDR3s include the opening cysteine and the closing phenylalanine or tryptophan. Each record gives: V gene, J gene, clone size, D gene, CDR3 DNA, CDR3 protein. A D gene is named only where the DNA matches it firmly. Clone size appears in some rows only: once, few, many, or a class for an expanded clone.

>TRBV7-3|TRBJ2-3|-|TRBD2
TGTGCCAGCAGCTTAAATTCGGGACTAGCATCAGATACGCAGTATTTT
CASSLNSGLASDTQYF
>TRBV5-1|TRBJ1-5|few|TRBD1
TGCGCCAGCCGCCGGGACAGCGGCCAGCCCCAGCATTTT
CASRRDSGQPQHF
>TRBV11-2|TRBJ2-1|few|-
TGTGCCAGCAGCCCCGGCGTAGGGGAGAGGTACAATGAGCAGTTCTTC
CASSPGVGERYNEQFF
>TRBV9|TRBJ2-2|-|-
TGTGCCAGCAGCGTACGGCTACAGACCGGGGAGCTGTTTTTT
CASSVRLQTGELFF
>TRBV19|TRBJ1-5|-|-
TGTGCCAGTAGCAGGCAATTCAATCAGCCCCAGCATTTT
CASSRQFNQPQHF
>TRBV13|TRBJ2-1|-|-
TGTGCCAGCAGCATCAGACAGGCCTTCTCCTACAATGAGCAGTTCTTC
CASSIRQAFSYNEQFF
>TRBV10-3|TRBJ2-1|-|TRBD2
TGTGCCATCAGCCCCCGGACTAGCGGGAGGGTCTACAATGAGCAGTTCTTC
CAISPRTSGRVYNEQFF
>TRBV27|TRBJ1-1|-|-
TGTGCCAGCAGTTTATCCCGGGCTTCTGAAGCTTTCTTT
CASSLSRASEAFF
>TRBV6-5|TRBJ2-1|-|-
TGTGCCAGCAGGAGGACAGCCTACAATGAGCAGTTCTTC
CASRRTAYNEQFF
>TRBV5-5|TRBJ1-2|-|-
TGTGCCAGCAGCCTGGCGCCGGGGGAGGGTGGCTACACCTTC
CASSLAPGEGGYTF
>TRBV5-4|TRBJ2-7|few|TRBD1
TGTGCCAGCAGCCCGGGGACAGGGGGATACGAGCAGTACTTC
CASSPGTGGYEQYF
>TRBV5-6|TRBJ2-2|-|-
TGTGCCAGCAGCTTCGGCAGGCAGTCCACCGGGGAGCTGTTTTTT
CASSFGRQSTGELFF
>TRBV5-4|TRBJ2-7|-|TRBD1
TGTGCCAGCAGCACCAAGGACAGGGTAACCTACGAGCAGTACTTC
CASSTKDRVTYEQYF
>TRBV29-1|TRBJ2-7|-|-
TGCAGCGTTGAAGGGCCTAACACCTACGAGCAGTACTTC
CSVEGPNTYEQYF
>TRBV5-1|TRBJ1-1|-|-
TGCGCCAGCAGCTTGGGGGCCGGGGCCCTGCACACTGAAGCTTTCTTT
CASSLGAGALHTEAFF
>TRBV25-1|TRBJ2-5|-|TRBD1
TGTGCCAGCAGTTATCGGGACAGGGTAGGCCGAGAGACCCAGTACTTC
CASSYRDRVGRETQYF
>TRBV5-5|TRBJ2-6|-|TRBD1
TGTGCCAGCAGCTCGGGGGACAGGGCCCCGACTGGGGCCAACGTCCTGACTTTC
CASSSGDRAPTGANVLTF
>TRBV6-1|TRBJ2-3|-|-
TGTGCCAGTGTCCAGGGGCTGCACACAGATACGCAGTATTTT
CASVQGLHTDTQYF
>TRBV2|TRBJ2-7|-|-
TGTGCCAGCAGTGACCTTGCCTGGCAGTACTTC
CASSDLAWQYF
>TRBV29-1|TRBJ1-1|-|-
TGCAGCGGCGTCATGAACACTGAAGCTTTCTTT
CSGVMNTEAFF
>TRBV10-3|TRBJ2-2|-|-
TGTGCCAGTGACGCGGATAGAGGCACCGGGGAGCTGTTTTTT
CASDADRGTGELFF
>TRBV9|TRBJ1-1|-|-
TGTGCCAGCAGCGGTGGGATGAACACTGAAGCTTTCTTT
CASSGGMNTEAFF
>TRBV29-1|TRBJ2-5|-|TRBD1
TGCAGCGCTGGAGGCGGACAGGGCGTCCTACGAAAAGAGACCCAGTACTTC
CSAGGGQGVLRKETQYF
>TRBV4-1|TRBJ2-3|few|TRBD1
TGCGCCAGCAGCCAAGAACTTACAGGGGGCGCATATGGCATAACCCACCAGGATACGCAGTATTTT
CASSQELTGGAYGITHQDTQYF
>TRBV2|TRBJ2-5|-|-
TGTGCCAGCACCTTGGCAGGGGAGACCCAGTACTTC
CASTLAGETQYF
>TRBV7-9|TRBJ2-1|once|-
TGTGCCAGCACCCAATTGGAAAATGGGCAGTTCTTC
CASTQLENGQFF
>TRBV9|TRBJ1-5|once|TRBD1
TGTGCCAGCAGCACCGGACAGGGGGCTGGTCAGCCCCAGCATTTT
CASSTGQGAGQPQHF
>TRBV7-6|TRBJ2-7|once|TRBD2
TGTGCCAGCAGCTTAGGAGACGGACTAGCGGGATTCTACGAGCAGTACTTC
CASSLGDGLAGFYEQYF
>TRBV28|TRBJ1-1|few|-
TGTGCCAGCAGTTTAACCCCAACCACTGAAGCTTTCTTT
CASSLTPTTEAFF
>TRBV18|TRBJ2-1|-|TRBD2
TGTGCCAGCTCCATCAGGGGTTGGACTAGCGGTCACAATGAGCAGTTCTTC
CASSIRGWTSGHNEQFF
>TRBV7-9|TRBJ1-4|few|-
TGTGCCAGCAGCCCGGCGGGGGGGCTTGGTGAAAAACTGTTTTTT
CASSPAGGLGEKLFF
>TRBV9|TRBJ1-2|-|TRBD1
TGTGCCAGCAGCGGGCGACAGGGCTGGAACTATGGCTACACCTTC
CASSGRQGWNYGYTF
>TRBV6-5|TRBJ2-1|few|TRBD2
TGTGCCAGCAGCCCTTCTAGCGGCCTCTACAATGAGCAGTTCTTC
CASSPSSGLYNEQFF
>TRBV27|TRBJ2-7|-|TRBD1
TGTGCCAGCGGGCCGGACAGGGGCGAGCAGTACTTC
CASGPDRGEQYF
>TRBV10-2|TRBJ2-1|-|TRBD2
TGCGCCAGCAGCGGGTCTGGCGGGAGCCAGTTCTTC
CASSGSGGSQFF
>TRBV10-3|TRBJ2-3|-|-
TGCGCCAGCAGTGAGTCTCTTGGCGGGTACACAGATACGCAGTATTTT
CASSESLGGYTDTQYF
>TRBV7-6|TRBJ1-2|-|-
TGTGCCAGCAGCTTAGGGTGGGGGCGCACCGGGGGCGGCTACACCTTC
CASSLGWGRTGGGYTF
>TRBV6-6|TRBJ1-5|few|-
TGTGCCAGCAGTTCCACCGTGGAAGGGGTGCAGCCCCAGCATTTT
CASSSTVEGVQPQHF
>TRBV6-4|TRBJ1-4|-|-
TGTGCCAGAAGGACTAATATTACGGCAACTAATGAAAAACTGTTTTTT
CARRTNITATNEKLFF
>TRBV18|TRBJ1-1|-|-
TGTGCCAGCTCACCCTCCCCACAGGCCACTGAAGCTTTCTTT
CASSPSPQATEAFF
>TRBV28|TRBJ1-4|once|TRBD1
TGTGCCAGCGCGAGGACAGGGAGTATACCAACTAATGAAAAACTGTTTTTT
CASARTGSIPTNEKLFF
>TRBV5-4|TRBJ2-7|-|-
TGTGCCAGCAGCTTGGGACAGGGAGGATACGAGCAGTACTTC
CASSLGQGGYEQYF
>TRBV7-9|TRBJ1-4|-|-
TGTGCCAGCAGCTCCTACATTTACACCGGGGGGAAACTGTTTTTT
CASSSYIYTGGKLFF
>TRBV5-1|TRBJ1-3|-|-
TGCGCCAGCAGCTTTTCCGGAAACACCATATATTTT
CASSFSGNTIYF
>TRBV6-5|TRBJ2-1|-|-
TGTGCCAGCACCTCCTCCGGGACCTACAATGAGCAGTTCTTC
CASTSSGTYNEQFF
>TRBV7-2|TRBJ2-3|-|-
TGTGCCAGCAGTCCTTCTAGCGGCACAGATACGCAGTATTTT
CASSPSSGTDTQYF
>TRBV2|TRBJ2-1|few|TRBD1
TGTGCCAGCAGTGAACCGGACAGGGTGGGGCCCAATGAGCAGTTCTTC
CASSEPDRVGPNEQFF
>TRBV19|TRBJ2-4|-|-
TGTGCCAGTAGTATGCTGGGAGCCAAAAACATTCAGTACTTC
CASSMLGAKNIQYF
>TRBV4-1|TRBJ2-5|-|-
TGCGCCAGCAGCCAAGCGCAGGGAAGGATGGAGACCCAGTACTTC
CASSQAQGRMETQYF
>TRBV7-9|TRBJ1-1|-|-
TGTGCCAGCAGCTTAGGTGGCGCTGAAGCTTTCTTT
CASSLGGAEAFF
>TRBV9|TRBJ1-1|-|TRBD1
TGTGCCAGCAGCGTAGAAGGGACAGGGAGGAGTGAAGCTTTCTTT
CASSVEGTGRSEAFF
>TRBV27|TRBJ1-6|-|TRBD1
TGTGCCACTAGCCCGGGACAGGGAGTGGGTTCACCCCTCCACTTT
CATSPGQGVGSPLHF
>TRBV27|TRBJ2-7|-|TRBD2
TGTGCCAGCAGTCCAAGTAGCGGGGGTAGCTCCTACGAGCAGTACTTC
CASSPSSGGSSYEQYF
>TRBV5-4|TRBJ2-1|-|TRBD2
TGTGCCAGCAGCCGACAGACTAGCGGGGGCTACAATGAGCAGTTCTTC
CASSRQTSGGYNEQFF